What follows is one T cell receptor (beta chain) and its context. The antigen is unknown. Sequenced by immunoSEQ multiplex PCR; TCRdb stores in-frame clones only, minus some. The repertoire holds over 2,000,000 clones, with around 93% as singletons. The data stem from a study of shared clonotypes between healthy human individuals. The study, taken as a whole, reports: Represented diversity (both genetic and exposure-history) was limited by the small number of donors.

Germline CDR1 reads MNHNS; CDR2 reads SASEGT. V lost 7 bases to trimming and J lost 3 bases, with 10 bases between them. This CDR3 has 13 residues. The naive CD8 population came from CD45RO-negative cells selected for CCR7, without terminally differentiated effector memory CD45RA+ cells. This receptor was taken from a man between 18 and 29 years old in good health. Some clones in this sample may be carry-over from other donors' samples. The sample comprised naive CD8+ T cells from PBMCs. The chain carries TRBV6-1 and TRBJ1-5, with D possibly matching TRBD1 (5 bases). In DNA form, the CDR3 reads TGTGCCAGCAAAGGGGTTCTCAATCAGCCCCAGCATTTT. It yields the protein CASKGVLNQPQHF.